This entry lists 12 T cell receptor beta chains sequenced from one sample in a study of blood T cell repertoires in COVID-19. Clones were read by immunoSEQ multiplex PCR, and TCRdb kept only the in-frame ones, dropping some. The sample lists approximately 130,000 clones; approximately 87% were seen once. Specimen: peripheral blood. The receptors derive from a man in his fifties or sixties with acute or convalescent COVID-19.

The chain links TRBV2 to TRBJ1-1; D might be TRBD1 (5 bases). Trimming took 4 bases from V and 4 from J, leaving 13 bases between them. CDR3 length equals 14 residues. The germline gives CDR1 SNHLY, CDR2 FYNNEI. CDR3 in amino acids: CASSAGRLGTEAFF. The CDR3 nucleotides read TGTGCCAGCAGTGCAGGGAGGTTGGGCACTGAAGCTTTCTTT. The full variable domain, its missing parts supplied by reference TRBV2 and TRBJ1-1, is EPEVTQTPSHQVTQMGQEVILRCVPISNHLYFYWYRQILGQKVEFLVSFYNNEISEKSEIFDDQFSVERPDGSNFTLKIRSTKLEDSAMYFCASSAGRLGTEAFFGQGTRLTVV.

This chain joins TRBV7-8 and TRBJ2-5; 7 bases are a match to TRBD2. V lost 5 bases, J lost 4 bases, and 13 bases stayed unmatched. The CDR3 totals 16 residues. The germline gives CDR1 SGHVS, CDR2 FQNEAQ. CDR3: CASSPLGGSAVETQYF. The CDR3 DNA sequence: TGTGCCAGCAGCCCGCTGGGCGGGAGCGCCGTAGAGACCCAGTACTTC.

The V and J genes are TRBV19 and TRBJ1-1; 7 positions match TRBD1. Germline values: CDR1 LNHDA, CDR2 SQIVND (reference sequence). The V gene end was trimmed by 3 bases and the J gene end by 1 base; junction bases not matched to a gene: 5. The CDR3 length is 15 residues. The CDR3 protein is CASSISGGQNTEAFF. The CDR3, as DNA: TGTGCCAGTAGTATTTCAGGGGGGCAGAACACTGAAGCTTTCTTT.

V gene TRBV5-4 combines with J gene TRBJ2-3, with TRBD1 identical over 7 bases. Germline values: CDR1 SGHNT, CDR2 YYREEE (reference sequence). J lost 4 bases, V lost 0 bases, and 8 bases had no gene match. The CDR3 sequence is 16 residues long. CDR3 coding DNA: TGTGCCAGCAGCTTGGGCCCCGGGACAGCCCCAGATACGCAGTATTTT. This encodes CASSLGPGTAPDTQYF.

This chain joins TRBV28 and TRBJ1-5, with D maybe TRBD1 (6 bases). Germline V CDR1 and CDR2: MDHEN, SYDVKM. V gave up 5 bases and J gave up 6 bases, with 14 bases separating them. The CDR3 is 14 amino acids. The CDR3 region has the DNA TGTGCCAGCAGTCGGGACACAGGGAGTCAGCCCCAGCATTTT. As protein: CASSRDTGSQPQHF.

The rearrangement uses TRBV10-2 and TRBJ2-5, with 7 positions matching TRBD2. The V and J ends lost 11 bases and 2 bases, in that order; junction bases with no gene match: 8. The germline gives CDR1 WSHSY, CDR2 SAAADI. The CDR3 has 13 residues. The CDR3 region is CAGGGTTQETQYF. The CDR3 nucleotides read TGCGCCGGCGGTGGGACTACACAAGAGACCCAGTACTTC.

This clone was recorded many times. This chain joins TRBV29-1 and TRBJ1-4; 7 nucleotides agree with TRBD1. The CDR3 spans 15 residues. The germline V gene encodes CDR1 SQVTM and CDR2 ANQGSEA. The V gene end was trimmed by 1 base and the J gene end by 3 bases; junction bases not matched to a gene: 5. CDR3 amino acids: CSVEGTGTSNEKLFF. The CDR3 nucleotides read TGCAGCGTTGAAGGGACAGGTACATCTAATGAAAAACTGTTTTTT.

The chain combines TRBV29-1 with TRBJ2-1; TRBD2 aligns across 8 bases. This CDR3 region has 14 residues. Unmatched junction bases numbered 7, after V lost 7 bases and J lost 2 bases. Germline lookup yields CDR1 SQVTM and CDR2 ANQGSEA. CDR3 in amino acids: CSGIAGIAYNEQFF. The CDR3 nucleotides read TGCAGCGGTATAGCGGGAATCGCCTACAATGAGCAGTTCTTC.

The chain joins TRBV7-6 to TRBJ2-7; tentative D call: TRBD2 (5 bases). Trimming cost V 2 bases and J 4 bases, with 15 bases left between them. The CDR3 has 15 residues. CDR1 and CDR2 (germline): SGHVS, FNYEAQ. The chain's CDR3 is CASSLRASSLYEQYF. CDR3 DNA sequence: TGTGCCAGCAGCTTAAGGGCTAGCTCTCTTTACGAGCAGTACTTC.

The CDR3 DNA follows: TGTGCCAGCAGGCAGGATTTGAACACTGAAGCTTTCTTT. Protein: CASRQDLNTEAFF. The V call is TRBV6-5, the J call TRBJ1-1, with D uncertain. CDR3 length equals 13 residues. Per the germline V gene, CDR1 is MNHEY and CDR2 is SVGAGI. V was clipped by 6 bases and J by 0 bases, with 8 bases between them.

CDR3 sequence: CSIRGTYEQYF. The CDR3 DNA reads as TGCAGCATCAGGGGAACCTACGAGCAGTACTTC. V gene TRBV29-1 combines with J gene TRBJ2-7; weak D call: TRBD1 (6 bases). V was cut by 8 bases and J by 2 bases, with 10 bases left in between. CDR1 is SQVTM, CDR2 ANQGSEA, per germline. The CDR3 is made up of 11 amino acids.

The rearrangement joins TRBV29-1 to TRBJ2-7; D not resolved. Germline assignment: CDR1 SQVTM and CDR2 ANQGSEA. CDR3 length equals 11 residues. The V end lost 4 bases, the J end lost 1 base, and 5 bases lay between the germline ends. CDR3 region: CSVAISYEQYF. CDR3 DNA sequence: TGCAGCGTTGCCATTTCCTACGAGCAGTACTTC.